This T cell receptor beta chain was identified during a study of T cells after yellow fever vaccination. Study summary: SMART-Seq v4 Ultra Low Input prepared the low-cell-number fractions.

Trimming removed 4 bases from V and 0 bases from J; junction bases left unmatched: 3. The CDR3 consists of 14 residues. General study findings and limits: Among primary-vaccination clones, most reappeared after the booster, at around 97% for CD4 and more than 75% for CD8. From the bulk population, abundant clonotypes could contaminate and appear within FACS-sorted repertoires.

This clonotype was seen more than once but under ten times. Its antigen is undetermined. Template switching with 5'RACE generated the TCR cDNA and added a universal primer site and UMIs. TCRdb re-called the 5' RACE reads through MiXCR, storing one row per CDR3 protein. The table records a few hundred thousand distinct CDR3 sequences, 7.5% to 9% of them present only once. The sequence was obtained from a man between 18 and 35 years old who received the YFV17D yellow fever vaccine. Source: CD4+ T cells sorted from PBMCs, taken 5 days after the yellow fever booster vaccination. The chain links TRBV23-1 to TRBJ2-7, with TRBD1 matching 7 bases. TRBV23-1 is an ORF for which the function is uncertain. The CDR3 bases are TGCGCCAGCAGTCTCGGGACAGACTCCTACGAGCAGTACTTC. This translates into CASSLGTDSYEQYF.